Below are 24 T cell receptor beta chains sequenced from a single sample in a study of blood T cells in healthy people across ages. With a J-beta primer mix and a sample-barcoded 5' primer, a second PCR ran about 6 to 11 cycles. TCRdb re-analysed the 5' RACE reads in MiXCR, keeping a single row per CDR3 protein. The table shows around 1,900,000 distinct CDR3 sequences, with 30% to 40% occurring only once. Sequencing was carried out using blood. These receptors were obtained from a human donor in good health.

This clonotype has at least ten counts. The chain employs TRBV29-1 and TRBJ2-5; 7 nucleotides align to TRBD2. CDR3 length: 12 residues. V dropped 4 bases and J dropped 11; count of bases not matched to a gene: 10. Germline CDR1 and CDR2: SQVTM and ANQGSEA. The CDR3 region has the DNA TGCAGCGTTGTTTCCCGGGGGGTCGCGCAGTACTTC. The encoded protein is CSVVSRGVAQYF.

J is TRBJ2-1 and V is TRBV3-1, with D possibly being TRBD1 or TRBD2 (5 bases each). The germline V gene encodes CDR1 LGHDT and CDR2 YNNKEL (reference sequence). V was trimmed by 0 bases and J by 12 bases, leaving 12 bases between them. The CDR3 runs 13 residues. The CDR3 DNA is TGTGCCAGCAGCCAAGAAGGGACCGAGACGCAGTTCTTC. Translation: CASSQEGTETQFF.

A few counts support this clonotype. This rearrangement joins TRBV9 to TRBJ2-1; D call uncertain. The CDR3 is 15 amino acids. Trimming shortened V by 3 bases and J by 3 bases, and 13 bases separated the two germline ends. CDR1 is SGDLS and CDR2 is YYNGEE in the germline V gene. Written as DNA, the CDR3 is TGTGCCAGCAGCGACGTGGAGAGGTTCTACAATGAGCAGTTCTTC. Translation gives CASSDVERFYNEQFF.

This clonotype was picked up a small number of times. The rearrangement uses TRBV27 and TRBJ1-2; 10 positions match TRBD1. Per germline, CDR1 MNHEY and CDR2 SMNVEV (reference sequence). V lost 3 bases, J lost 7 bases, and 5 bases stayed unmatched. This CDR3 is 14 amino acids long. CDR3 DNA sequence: TGTGCCAGCAGTTTTGGACAGGGGGAGTTTGGCTACACCTTC. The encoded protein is CASSFGQGEFGYTF.

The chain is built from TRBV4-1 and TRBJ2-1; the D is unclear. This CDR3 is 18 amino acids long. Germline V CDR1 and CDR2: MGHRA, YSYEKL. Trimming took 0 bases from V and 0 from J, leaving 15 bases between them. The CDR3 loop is CASSQEGEFLSSYNEQFF. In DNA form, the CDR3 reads TGCGCCAGCAGCCAAGAAGGCGAGTTCCTAAGCTCCTACAATGAGCAGTTCTTC.

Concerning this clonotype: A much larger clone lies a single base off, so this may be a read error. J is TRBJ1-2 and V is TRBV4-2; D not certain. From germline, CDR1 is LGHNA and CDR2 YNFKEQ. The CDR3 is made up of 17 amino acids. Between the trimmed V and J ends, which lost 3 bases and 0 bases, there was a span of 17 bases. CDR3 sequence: CASSHDLRATANYGYTF. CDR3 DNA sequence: TGTGCCAGCAGCCACGATTTAAGGGCCACAGCTAACTATGGCTACACCTTC.

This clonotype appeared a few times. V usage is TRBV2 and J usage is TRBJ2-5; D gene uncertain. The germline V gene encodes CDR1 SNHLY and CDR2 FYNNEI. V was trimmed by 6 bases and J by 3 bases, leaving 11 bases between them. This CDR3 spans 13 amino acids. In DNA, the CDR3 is TGTGCCAGCAGACACGACGGTAAAGAGACCCAGTACTTC. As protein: CASRHDGKETQYF.

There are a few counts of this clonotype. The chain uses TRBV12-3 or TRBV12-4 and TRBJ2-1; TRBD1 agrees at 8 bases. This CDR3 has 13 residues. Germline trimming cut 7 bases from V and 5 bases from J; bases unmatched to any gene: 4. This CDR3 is CASISDRDNEQFF. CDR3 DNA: TGTGCCAGCATCTCGGACAGGGACAATGAGCAGTTCTTC.

Here the CDR3 DNA reads TGCAGGGGCACCGGAAGCCGGAACACTGAAGCTTTCTTT. It yields the protein CRGTGSRNTEAFF. The V call is TRBV20-1, the J call TRBJ1-1, with D unresolved. CDR3 length: 13 amino acids. The germline CDR1 and CDR2 sequences are DFQATT and SNEGSKA (reference sequence).

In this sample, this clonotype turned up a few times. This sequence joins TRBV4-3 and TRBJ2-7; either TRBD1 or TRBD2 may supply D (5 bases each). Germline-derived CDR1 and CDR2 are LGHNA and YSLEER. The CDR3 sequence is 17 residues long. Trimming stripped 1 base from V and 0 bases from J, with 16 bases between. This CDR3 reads CASSQVWTGQSSYEQYF. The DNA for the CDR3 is TGCGCCAGCAGCCAAGTATGGACGGGGCAGAGCTCCTACGAGCAGTACTTC.

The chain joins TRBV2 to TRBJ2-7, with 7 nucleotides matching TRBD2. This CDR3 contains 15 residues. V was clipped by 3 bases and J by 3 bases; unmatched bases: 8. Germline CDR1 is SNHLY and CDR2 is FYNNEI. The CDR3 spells CASSDPRAGDYEQYF. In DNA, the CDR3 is TGTGCCAGCAGTGATCCCCGCGCGGGAGACTACGAGCAGTACTTC.

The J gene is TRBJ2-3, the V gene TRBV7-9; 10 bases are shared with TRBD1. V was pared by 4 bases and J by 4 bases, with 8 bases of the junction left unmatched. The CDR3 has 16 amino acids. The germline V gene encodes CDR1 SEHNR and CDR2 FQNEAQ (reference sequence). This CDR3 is CASSSPTGGTADTQYF. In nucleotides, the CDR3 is TGTGCCAGCAGCTCACCGACAGGGGGCACGGCAGATACGCAGTATTTT.

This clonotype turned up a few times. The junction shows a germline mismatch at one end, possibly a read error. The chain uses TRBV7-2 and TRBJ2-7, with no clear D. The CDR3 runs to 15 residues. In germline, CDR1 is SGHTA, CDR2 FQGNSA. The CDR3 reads CASSLVVGNSYEQYF. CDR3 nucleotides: TGTGCAAGCAGCTTAGTGGTGGGGAACAGCTACGAGCAGTACTTC.

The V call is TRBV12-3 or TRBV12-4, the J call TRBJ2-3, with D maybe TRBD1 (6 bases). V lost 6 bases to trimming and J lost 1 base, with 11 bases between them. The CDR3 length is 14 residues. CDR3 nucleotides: TGTGCCAGCAGCAGGGGTCCGGGCACAGATACGCAGTATTTT. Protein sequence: CASSRGPGTDTQYF.

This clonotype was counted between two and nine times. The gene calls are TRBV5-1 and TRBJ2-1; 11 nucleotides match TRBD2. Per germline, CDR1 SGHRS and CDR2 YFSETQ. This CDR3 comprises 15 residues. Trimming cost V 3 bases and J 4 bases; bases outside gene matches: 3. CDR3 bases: TGCGCCAGCAGCTGGGGGACTAGCGGTTACAATGAGCAGTTCTTC. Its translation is CASSWGTSGYNEQFF.

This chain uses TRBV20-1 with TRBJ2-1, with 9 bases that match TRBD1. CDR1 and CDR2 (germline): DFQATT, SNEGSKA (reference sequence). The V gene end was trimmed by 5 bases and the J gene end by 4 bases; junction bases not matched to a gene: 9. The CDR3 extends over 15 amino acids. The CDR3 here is CSAPGVDRGYNEQFF. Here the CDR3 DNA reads TGCAGTGCTCCCGGAGTGGACAGGGGTTACAATGAGCAGTTCTTC.

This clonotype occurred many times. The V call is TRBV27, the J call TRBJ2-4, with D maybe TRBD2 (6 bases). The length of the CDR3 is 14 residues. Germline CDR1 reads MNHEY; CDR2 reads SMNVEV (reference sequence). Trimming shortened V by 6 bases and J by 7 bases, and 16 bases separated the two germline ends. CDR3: CASRGSGAWNIQYF. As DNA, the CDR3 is TGTGCCAGCAGGGGATCGGGAGCCTGGAACATTCAGTACTTC.

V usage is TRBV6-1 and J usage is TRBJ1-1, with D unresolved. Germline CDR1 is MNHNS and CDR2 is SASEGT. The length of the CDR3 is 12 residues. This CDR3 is CATALMNTEAFF. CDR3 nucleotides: TGTGCTACAGCTCTTATGAACACTGAAGCTTTCTTT.

In nucleotides, the CDR3 is TGCAGCGTTGGGTGGAGGAACACTGAAGCTTTCTTT. It specifies CSVGWRNTEAFF. V gene TRBV29-1 combines with J gene TRBJ1-1; no clear D gene. CDR3 length: 12 amino acids. Germline assignment: CDR1 SQVTM and CDR2 ANQGSEA. Trimming left V 4 bases short and J 1 base short, with 7 bases between.

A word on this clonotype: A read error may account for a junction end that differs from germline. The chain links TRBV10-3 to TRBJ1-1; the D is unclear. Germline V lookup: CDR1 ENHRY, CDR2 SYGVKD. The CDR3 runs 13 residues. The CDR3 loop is CAVRGWENTEAFF. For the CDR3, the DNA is TGTGCCGTCAGAGGTTGGGAAAACACTGAAGCTTTCTTT.

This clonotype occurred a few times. In DNA, the CDR3 is TGTGCCAGCAGCCCGGACATTTTCTACGAGCAGTACTTC. Amino acids: CASSPDIFYEQYF. V usage is TRBV7-9 and J usage is TRBJ2-7, with D possibly matching TRBD1 (5 bases). Trimming took off 5 bases at V and 3 bases at J, with 11 bases between the two ends. The CDR3 sequence is 13 residues long. The germline CDR1 and CDR2 sequences are SEHNR and FQNEAQ (reference sequence).

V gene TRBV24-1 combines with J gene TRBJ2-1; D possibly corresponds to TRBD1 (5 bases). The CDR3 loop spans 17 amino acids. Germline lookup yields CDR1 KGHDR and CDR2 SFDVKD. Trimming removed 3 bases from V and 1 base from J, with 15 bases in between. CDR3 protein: CATSDPSQGSSYNEQFF. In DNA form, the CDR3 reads TGTGCCACCAGTGATCCATCTCAGGGTTCTTCCTACAATGAGCAGTTCTTC.

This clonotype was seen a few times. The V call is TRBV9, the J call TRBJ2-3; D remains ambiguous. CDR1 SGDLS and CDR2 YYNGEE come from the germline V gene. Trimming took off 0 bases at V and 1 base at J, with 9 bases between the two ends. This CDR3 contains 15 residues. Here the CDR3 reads CASSVEGSGTDTQYF. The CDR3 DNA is TGTGCCAGCAGCGTAGAGGGTAGTGGCACAGATACGCAGTATTTT.

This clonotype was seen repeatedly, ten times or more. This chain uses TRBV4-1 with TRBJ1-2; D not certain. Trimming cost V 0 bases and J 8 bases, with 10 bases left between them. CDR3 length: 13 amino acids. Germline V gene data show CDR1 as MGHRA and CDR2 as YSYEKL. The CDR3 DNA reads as TGCGCCAGCAGCCAAGATGGCCCTTGGGGCTACACCTTC. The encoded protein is CASSQDGPWGYTF.